This T cell receptor (beta chain) stems from a study of blood T cell repertoires in COVID-19. CDR1 LNHNV and CDR2 YYDKDF come from the germline V gene (reference sequence). Germline trimming cut 0 bases from V and 5 bases from J; bases unmatched to any gene: 5. The CDR3 has 16 residues. Produced via immunoSEQ multiplex PCR; TCRdb's table is partial and in-frame only. The repertoire holds about 320,000 clones, with around 86% as singletons. Input material: peripheral blood. The chain uses TRBV15 and TRBJ2-5; 11 positions agree with TRBD2. The receptor was isolated from a woman aged 50 to 60 with acute or convalescent COVID-19. CDR3 nucleotides: TGTGCCACCAGCAGAGATACTAGCGGGAGTCGGGAGACCCAGTACTTC. This translates into CATSRDTSGSRETQYF.